This T cell receptor (beta chain) comes out of a study of Graves' ophthalmopathy and Graves' hyperthyroidism. As concerns this clonotype: A clone one base away is much larger, so this may be a read error.

For repertoire sequencing, the TCR beta CDR3 regions were amplified from RNA transcripts. RT-PCR with HTBI primers came first, then second-round multiplex PCR. In TCRdb, the multiplex PCR reads were re-called with MiXCR into one record per CDR3 protein. Here the sample spans about 39,000 distinct CDR3 sequences, 45% to 55% being singletons. This CDR3 spans 12 amino acids. CDR1 and CDR2 from the germline V gene are SEHNR and FQNEAQ (reference sequence). Only newly diagnosed hyperthyroidism patients aged 18 to 65, with under 2 months' duration, were enrolled. The PBMCs had their origin in roughly 9.4 ml of fresh peripheral blood.

The receptor was isolated from an adult woman with stable Graves' hyperthyroidism. The chain joins TRBV7-9 to TRBJ2-7; D unresolved. Sequences were obtained from peripheral blood. The CDR3 here is CASSFKPYERYF. In nucleotides, the CDR3 is TGTGCCAGCAGTTTTAAGCCCTACGAGCGGTACTTC.